Listed below are T cell receptor beta chains from one sample, sequenced in a study of blood T cell repertoires in COVID-19. TCRdb's copy holds only in-frame clones and misses some; the assay was immunoSEQ multiplex PCR. The sample holds about 360,000 clones, more than 65% seen once. The material sequenced was peripheral blood. Source of these receptors: a human donor with acute or convalescent COVID-19. The donor label of this sample is uncertain. Each CDR3 is given with its conserved first and last residue.

J	V	CDR3
TRBJ1-5	TRBV6-2/TRBV6-3	CASSYTGVNQPQHF
TRBJ2-3	TRBV11-3	CASSLSRLAGGRDTQYF
TRBJ2-5	TRBV3-1/TRBV3-2	CASSESSGGAGTQYF
TRBJ1-2	TRBV6-5	CASSSGLWGGYTF
TRBJ2-1	TRBV5-1	CASSVTSGAGNEQFF
TRBJ2-2	TRBV6-5	CATRDKQTGELFF
TRBJ2-1	TRBV10-1	CASSVGLGRNEQFF
TRBJ1-5	TRBV24-1	CATSDSTGSPLNQPQHF
TRBJ1-1	TRBV29-1	CSVAGTGEGNTEAFF
TRBJ1-1	TRBV11-3	CASSLTGLNTEAFF